The 3 T cell receptor beta chains reported below all come from one sample, sequenced in a study of blood T cell repertoires in COVID-19. Measured with immunoSEQ multiplex PCR; TCRdb has only the in-frame clones, and not every one. The sample contains around 300,000 clones, about 87% of which appear only once. Sample: PBMCs or T cells enriched from blood (not recorded which). All receptors derive from a woman in her thirties who had recovered from COVID-19.

The chain combines TRBV5-1 with TRBJ2-3, with 11 positions matching TRBD2. Trimming removed 8 bases from V and 8 bases from J; junction bases left unmatched: 7. The CDR3 totals 13 residues. CDR1 and CDR2 from the germline V gene are SGHRS and YFSETQ. CDR3: CASSGGADGTQYF. CDR3 in DNA: TGCGCCAGTAGCGGGGGGGCCGATGGTACGCAGTATTTT. Drawing the rest from reference TRBV5-1 and TRBJ2-3, the complete variable domain is KAGVTQTPRYLIKTRGQQVTLSCSPISGHRSVSWYQQTPGQGLQFLFEYFSETQRNKGNFPGRFSGRQFSNSRSEMNVSTLELGDSALYLCASSGGADGTQYFGPGTRLTVL.

The rearrangement uses TRBV5-1 and TRBJ1-5; TRBD1 aligns across 11 bases. Germline V gene sequence: CDR1 SGHRS, CDR2 YFSETQ. The CDR3 is 15 amino acids. The V segment lost 4 bases and the J segment 6 bases; nucleotides outside the gene matches: 6. CDR3 protein: CASSNGQGAGQPQHF. CDR3 DNA: TGCGCCAGCAGCAACGGACAGGGGGCGGGTCAGCCCCAGCATTTT.

This chain uses TRBV28 with TRBJ1-6, with 7 bases matching TRBD1. This CDR3 comprises 16 residues. Trimming removed 2 bases from V and 7 bases from J; junction bases left unmatched: 8. CDR1 is MDHEN, CDR2 SYDVKM, per germline. CDR3: CASSLITGAANSPLHF. Here the CDR3 DNA reads TGTGCCAGCAGTTTAATAACAGGGGCTGCGAATTCACCCCTCCACTTT.